Sequencing of this TCR beta chain was carried out in a study of blood T cell repertoires in COVID-19. Per the study methods: It was from reference gene primer amplification that nucleated cell counts were estimated. Sequenced by immunoSEQ multiplex PCR; TCRdb stores in-frame clones only, minus some. That table is the source of V, J and clone size, and D and trimming were worked out from the DNA. The sample yields hundreds of thousands of clones, around 91% seen once. The sequence was obtained from a woman aged 55-75 years with acute or convalescent COVID-19. The sequenced material came from peripheral blood.

CDR3 bases: TGTGCCAGCTCACCCTCCCCCTCGGGACAGGGGGGTTCACCCCTCCACTTT. It yields the protein CASSPSPSGQGGSPLHF. The chain recombines TRBV18 with TRBJ1-6; TRBD1 matches at 11 bases. The trim removed 3 bases at V and 9 bases at J, leaving 10 bases unmatched. Germline assignment: CDR1 KGHSH and CDR2 LQKENI. The CDR3 sequence is 17 residues long.